This TCR beta chain appears in the sequencing data of a study of technical replicates of blood from a handful of donors. Produced via immunoSEQ multiplex PCR; TCRdb's table is partial and in-frame only. The table lists under 85,000 clones, around 97% of them singletons. This CDR3 region has 15 residues. Germline lookup yields CDR1 MGHRA and CDR2 YSYEKL. The V segment lost 5 bases and the J segment 9 bases; nucleotides outside the gene matches: 7. The TCR comes from a human donor in good health. Sequenced material: T cells isolated from PBMCs. The rearrangement uses TRBV4-1 and TRBJ2-1, with 13 bases matching TRBD2. DNA of the CDR3: TGCGCCAGCAGCGACGGACTAGCGGGAGAACCTGAGCAGTTCTTC. Its protein product is CASSDGLAGEPEQFF.